Listed below are T cell receptor beta chains from one sample, sequenced in a study of T cell responses to AZD1222 COVID-19 vaccine. Only in-frame clones appear in the TCRdb table, and some are missing; sequencing was by immunoSEQ multiplex PCR. The sample lists more than 250,000 clones, over 85% occurring once. This specimen consisted of peripheral blood, obtained on day 0 of AZD1222 vaccination. These TCRs come from an adult in good health. Both conserved end residues are part of each CDR3. D genes are given only for firm matches. Size is omitted from some rows. Given values are once, few, many or a class for expanded clones.

>TRBD1|NA|TRBJ2-5|15|TRBV28
TGTGCCAGCAGTTTGGGGGACAGGGAGGTAGAGACCCAGTACTTC
CASSLGDREVETQYF
>NA|NA|TRBJ1-3|16|TRBV10-1
TGCGCCAGCAGTGAGTCCTCGGGGTCTGGTGGAAACACCATATATTTT
CASSESSGSGGNTIYF
>NA|NA|TRBJ1-1|13|TRBV3-1/TRBV3-2
TGTGCCAGCAGCCCTCTAGGAGGGAATGAAGCTTTCTTT
CASSPLGGNEAFF
>NA|NA|TRBJ1-2|15|TRBV5-1
TGCGCCAGCAGCCCGAACATGCAGGGTCGGGATGGCTACACCTTC
CASSPNMQGRDGYTF
>TRBD1|once|TRBJ2-5|15|TRBV24-1
TGTGCCACCAGTGATACCCAAGGGACAGGGGAGACCCAGTACTTC
CATSDTQGTGETQYF
>NA|NA|TRBJ1-5|15|TRBV5-5
TGTGCCAGCAGCTTTCTGACGCAGGTGAATCAGCCCCAGCATTTT
CASSFLTQVNQPQHF
>TRBD2|NA|TRBJ2-7|15|TRBV7-2
TGTGCCAGCAGTTTTCGGACTAGCGGCTACTACGAGCAGTACTTC
CASSFRTSGYYEQYF
>NA|NA|TRBJ1-2|12|TRBV10-3
TGTGCCATCAGTGATACGGGAGGCGGCTACACCTTC
CAISDTGGGYTF
>NA|NA|TRBJ2-7|14|TRBV5-5
TGTGCCAGCAGCTTCGCCGACACGTCCTACGAGCAGTACTTC
CASSFADTSYEQYF
>TRBD2|once|TRBJ2-1|14|TRBV30
TGTGCCTGGACCGGGACTAGCTTTAGGAATGAGCAGTTCTTC
CAWTGTSFRNEQFF
>NA|NA|TRBJ1-5|16|TRBV2
TGTGCCAGCGGACGGGGGCGTGTCAGGGGAGAACAGCCCCAGCATTTT
CASGRGRVRGEQPQHF
>TRBD1|NA|TRBJ2-3|15|TRBV5-1
TGCGCCAGCAGATCCCCGGACAGGGGAATAGATACGCAGTATTTT
CASRSPDRGIDTQYF
>NA|once|TRBJ1-6|12|TRBV5-1
TGCGCCAGCAGTGAGGGTGGTTCACCCCTCCACTTT
CASSEGGSPLHF
>NA|NA|TRBJ2-3|10|TRBV7-2
TGTGCCAGCAGCCTAAAAACTCTGTATTTT
CASSLKTLYF
>TRBD2|NA|TRBJ2-1|17|TRBV4-3
TGCGCCAGCAGCCACGGACTAGCGGGAGGCCGGGGGAATGAGCAGTTCTTC
CASSHGLAGGRGNEQFF
>NA|NA|TRBJ2-1|15|TRBV5-4
TGTGCCAGCAGCACGCTCTTTCCCGGAAAAAATGAGCAGTTCTTC
CASSTLFPGKNEQFF
>NA|NA|TRBJ2-3|13|TRBV12-3/TRBV12-4
TGTGCCAGCTCGGTTGTGGAGTTCGATACGCAGTATTTT
CASSVVEFDTQYF
>TRBD1|NA|TRBJ1-1|14|TRBV5-1
TGCGCCAGCAGCTCACAGGGGGCGCATACTGAAGCTTTCTTT
CASSSQGAHTEAFF
>TRBD1|NA|TRBJ1-6|14|TRBV5-4
TGTGCCAGCAGCCGGGACAGGGGAGACTCACCCCTCCACTTT
CASSRDRGDSPLHF
>NA|NA|TRBJ2-3|15|TRBV28
TGTGCCAGCAGTTTGGGGGGGGCGACCGGTGATACGCAGTATTTT
CASSLGGATGDTQYF
>NA|NA|TRBJ2-1|12|TRBV7-2
TGTGCCAGCAGCTTGAGGGACAATGAGCAGTTCTTC
CASSLRDNEQFF
>NA|NA|TRBJ2-1|16|TRBV11-3
TGTGCCAGCAGCTTAGGGGGTTTTCCCTCCTACAATGAGCAGTTCTTC
CASSLGGFPSYNEQFF
>NA|NA|TRBJ2-7|13|TRBV5-4
TGTGCCAGCAGACAGGACCTCTCCTACGAGCAGTACTTC
CASRQDLSYEQYF
>NA|NA|TRBJ2-5|15|TRBV3-1/TRBV3-2
TGTGCCAGCAGCCACTTAGGTGCTCAGGTTGAGACCCAGTACTTC
CASSHLGAQVETQYF
>NA|NA|TRBJ2-3|14|TRBV6-2/TRBV6-3
TGTGCCAGCAGGCCTCACGGGAGCACAGATACGCAGTATTTT
CASRPHGSTDTQYF
>NA|NA|TRBJ1-3|13|TRBV2
TGTGCCAGCAGTGAGAGGCTTGGAAACACCATATATTTT
CASSERLGNTIYF
>NA|NA|TRBJ1-5|15|TRBV6-1
TGTGCCAGCAGTGAAGATGTGGGGGGGGAGCAGCCCCAGCATTTT
CASSEDVGGEQPQHF
>TRBD1|NA|TRBJ1-4|16|TRBV27
TGTGCCAGCAGTTTCGGCCCCGGGGCAGGGGGCGAAAAACTGTTTTTT
CASSFGPGAGGEKLFF
>NA|once|TRBJ1-1|14|TRBV3-1/TRBV3-2
TGTGCCAGCAGCCAAGTAAATGGAAAAACTGAAGCTTTCTTT
CASSQVNGKTEAFF
>NA|NA|TRBJ1-1|13|TRBV7-3
TGTGCCAGCAGCAAAACCCTGAACACTGAAGCTTTCTTT
CASSKTLNTEAFF
>TRBD1|NA|TRBJ2-7|12|TRBV2
TGTGCCAGCACCCAGGGGGCCTACGAGCAGTACTTC
CASTQGAYEQYF
>NA|NA|TRBJ2-5|13|TRBV2
TGTGCCAGCAGTGCGAGGAGGGAAGAGACCCAGTACTTC
CASSARREETQYF
>NA|NA|TRBJ1-6|14|TRBV6-5
TGTGCCAGCAGTTACCTTTCCGACAGTTCACCCCTCCACTTT
CASSYLSDSSPLHF
>NA|NA|TRBJ1-2|11|TRBV3-1/TRBV3-2
TGTGCCAGCAGCCATGGCGGGGGCTACACCTTC
CASSHGGGYTF
>TRBD1|NA|TRBJ1-2|14|TRBV20-1
TGCAGTGCTAGTGAGAGGGGGCGCAGCTATGGCTACACCTTC
CSASERGRSYGYTF
>TRBD1|NA|TRBJ1-1|13|TRBV28
TGTGCCAGCACTGGACAGGGGGGCACTGAAGCTTTCTTT
CASTGQGGTEAFF
>TRBD2|NA|TRBJ2-3|16|TRBV7-2
TGTGCCAGCAGCACTAGCGGGGGGTACTCCTCGGATACGCAGTATTTT
CASSTSGGYSSDTQYF
>NA|NA|TRBJ1-2|16|TRBV25-1
TGTGCCAGCAGTGCCTCTGACCGGGAGACAGCATATGGCTACACCTTC
CASSASDRETAYGYTF
>NA|NA|TRBJ2-2|12|TRBV9
TGTGCCAGCAGCGTCGACACCGGGGAGCTGTTTTTT
CASSVDTGELFF
>NA|NA|TRBJ1-3|12|TRBV5-3
TGTGCCAGAAGCCCCACCGGAAACACCATATATTTT
CARSPTGNTIYF
>NA|NA|TRBJ1-2|16|TRBV3-1/TRBV3-2
TGTGCCAGCAGCCATAGGCTTGGCGCCCAGGCCTATGGCTACACCTTC
CASSHRLGAQAYGYTF
>NA|NA|TRBJ2-3|12|TRBV5-1
TGCGCCAGCAGCATTAGCACAGATACGCAGTATTTT
CASSISTDTQYF
>NA|NA|TRBJ2-2|14|TRBV4-3
TGCGCCAGCAGCCGAAAACAGGACACCGGGGAGCTGTTTTTT
CASSRKQDTGELFF
>NA|NA|TRBJ1-1|15|TRBV13
TGTGCCAGCAGCTTAGGAAGATATGTGAACACTGAAGCTTTCTTT
CASSLGRYVNTEAFF